There are many counts of the clone carrying this T cell receptor beta chain. No antigen is known for it. This sample was included in a study of regulatory T cells in long-lasting Graves disease. Sequencing libraries for TCR beta were prepared with iRepertoire HTBI primers and Arm-PCR of CDR3 regions. TCRdb re-analysed the multiplex PCR reads in MiXCR, keeping a single row per CDR3 protein. The data show 550,000 or so distinct CDR3 sequences, with around 11% seen just once and roughly 8.2% held by the top ten. Whole-study findings and limits: With a small sample size, accuracy may have been reduced.

As for time point: newly diagnosed GD, antithyroid drugs for less than 3 months. RNA extracted from PBMCs served as the sequencing template. The V gene's germline CDR1 is SNHLY and CDR2 FYNNEI. The junction had 10 bases not matched to a gene; V was cut back by 7 bases and J by 7 bases. This CDR3 region has 14 residues. The sample was also reused in another study, on T cells in Graves' hyperthyroidism and ophthalmopathy. From that second work: TCR CDR3 underwent first-round RT-PCR with the HTBI primer set.

This specimen was peripheral blood mononuclear cells (PBMCs), taken at new diagnosis, from a patient treated with antithyroid drugs. The rearrangement uses TRBV2 and TRBJ1-2; TRBD1 agrees at 9 bases. The origin of this receptor is a woman in her twenties or thirties with Graves disease. In DNA form, the CDR3 reads TGTGCCAGCACTCCAGACCGGGACAGGGTTGGCTACACCTTC. It is translated as CASTPDRDRVGYTF.